A single sample is the source of the 5 T cell receptor beta chains below, sequenced in a study of T cell clones after liver transplantation. Sequenced by immunoSEQ multiplex PCR; TCRdb stores in-frame clones only, minus some. Here the sample spans some 33,000 clones, just under 95% being singletons. The sample in question was CD8+ T cells from blood, obtained 12 months after liver transplant. Receptor source: a human patient who received a liver transplant. Some T cells may arise from the graft donor.

The chain combines TRBV6-1 with TRBJ1-1, with a weak D call TRBD1 (5 bases). Germline V lookup: CDR1 MNHNS, CDR2 SASEGT. Between the trimmed V and J ends, which lost 10 bases and 0 bases, there was a span of 18 bases. The CDR3 contains 15 residues. CDR3 nucleotides: TGTGCCACCGGGGGAGGCAGAAGCATGAACACTGAAGCTTTCTTT. This gives the protein CATGGGRSMNTEAFF.

The chain is built from TRBV7-9 and TRBJ2-3; 11 nucleotides agree with TRBD2. Germline assignment: CDR1 SEHNR and CDR2 FQNEAQ (reference sequence). After removal of 5 bases from V and 2 bases from J, the junction contained 12 bases not matched to a gene. The CDR3 has 18 amino acids. CDR3 nucleotide sequence: TGTGCCAGCAGCCCGGGTACCGGGACTAGCGGATACACAGATACGCAGTATTTT. It yields the protein CASSPGTGTSGYTDTQYF.

The CDR3 DNA is TGTGCCTGCCGGCGGGGCAGGGGCAGCACAGATACGCAGTATTTT. Translation: CACRRGRGSTDTQYF. This chain connects TRBV18 to TRBJ2-3; D possibly matches TRBD1 or TRBD2 (6 bases each). The V end was cut by 11 bases, the J end by 0 bases, with 18 bases between. The CDR3 consists of 15 residues. Germline CDR1 is KGHSH and CDR2 is LQKENI.

CDR3 protein: CASSLARRTFNEKLFF. The CDR3 coding sequence is TGTGCCAGCAGCTTGGCCCGGAGGACGTTTAATGAAAAACTGTTTTTT. The J gene is TRBJ1-4, the V gene TRBV5-8, with D unresolved. The CDR3 extends over 16 amino acids. Germline V gives CDR1 SGHTS, CDR2 YDEGEE. V lost 0 bases and J 4 bases, leaving 13 bases between the germline ends. Based on the CDR3 plus reference TRBV5-8 and TRBJ1-4, the full variable domain is EAGVTQSPTHLIKTRGQQATLRCSPISGHTSVYWYQQALGLGLQFLLWYDEGEERNRGNFPPRFSGRQFPNYSSELNVNALELEDSALYLCASSLARRTFNEKLFFGSGTQLSVL.

The rearrangement joins TRBV7-9 to TRBJ1-2, with D unresolved. The CDR3 is made up of 14 amino acids. CDR1 and CDR2 from the germline V gene are SEHNR and FQNEAQ (reference sequence). Trimming stripped 5 bases from V and 1 base from J, with 11 bases between. The CDR3 region has the DNA TGTGCCAGCAGCACCTCCGAGAGTAACTATGGCTACACCTTC. This codes for CASSTSESNYGYTF.